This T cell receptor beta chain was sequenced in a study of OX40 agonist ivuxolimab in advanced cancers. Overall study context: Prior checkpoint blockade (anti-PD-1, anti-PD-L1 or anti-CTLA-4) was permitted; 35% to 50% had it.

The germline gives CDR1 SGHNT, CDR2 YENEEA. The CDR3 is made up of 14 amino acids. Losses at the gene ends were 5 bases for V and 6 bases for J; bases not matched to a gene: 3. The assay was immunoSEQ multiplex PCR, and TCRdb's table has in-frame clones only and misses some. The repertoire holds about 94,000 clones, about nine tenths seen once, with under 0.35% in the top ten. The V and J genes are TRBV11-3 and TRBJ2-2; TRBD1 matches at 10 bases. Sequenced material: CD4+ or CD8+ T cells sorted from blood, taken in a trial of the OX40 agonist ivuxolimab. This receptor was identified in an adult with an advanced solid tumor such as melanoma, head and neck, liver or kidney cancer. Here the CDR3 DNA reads TGTGCCAGCAGCCCAGGACAGGGGGCCGGGGAGCTGTTTTTT. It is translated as CASSPGQGAGELFF.